Given below is one T cell receptor (beta chain) in context. Its specificity is not known. Because this beta chain is a stray read in a library intended to capture alpha chains, its abundance should not be given much weight. MiXCR, applied by TCRdb to the 5' RACE reads, yields one record per CDR3 protein. The sample includes approximately 8,500 distinct CDR3 sequences, roughly an eighth of them seen just once. The entry originates in a study of spatial heterogeneity in lung cancer. Overall study results and limits: The study found that expanded intratumoral alpha and beta TCR counts tracked tumor mutation counts.

The time point was: sample taken at primary tumor resection. Sequencing was performed on whole RNA extracted from tumor and nontumor lung tissue, or from frozen PBMC, and the material was left unsorted. Source: lung tumor tissue, taken at surgery. The sequence was collected from a male donor with early-stage non-small cell lung cancer.

CDR3 sequence: CSARPTDILTYEQYF. The CDR3 DNA follows: TGCAGTGCTAGACCAACGGACATCCTAACCTACGAGCAGTACTTC. This chain links TRBV20-1 with TRBJ2-7, with a weak D call TRBD1 (5 bases). The germline V gene has CDR1 DFQATT and CDR2 SNEGSKA (reference sequence). Trimming left V 2 bases short and J 2 bases short, with 16 bases between. The CDR3 sequence is 15 residues long.